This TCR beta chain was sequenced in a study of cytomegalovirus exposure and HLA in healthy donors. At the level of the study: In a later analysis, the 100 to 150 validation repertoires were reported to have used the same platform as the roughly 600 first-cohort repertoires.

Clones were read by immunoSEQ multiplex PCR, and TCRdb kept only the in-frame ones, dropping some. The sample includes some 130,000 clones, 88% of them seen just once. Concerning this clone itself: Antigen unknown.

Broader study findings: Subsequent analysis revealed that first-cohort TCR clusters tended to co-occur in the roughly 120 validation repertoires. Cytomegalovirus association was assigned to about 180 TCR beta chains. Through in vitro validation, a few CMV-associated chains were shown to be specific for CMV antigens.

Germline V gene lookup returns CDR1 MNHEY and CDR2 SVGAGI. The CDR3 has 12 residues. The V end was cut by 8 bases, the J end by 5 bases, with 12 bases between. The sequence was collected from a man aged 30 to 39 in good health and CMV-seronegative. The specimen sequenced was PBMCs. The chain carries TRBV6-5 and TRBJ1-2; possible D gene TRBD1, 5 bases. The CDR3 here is CASAPGGYGYTF. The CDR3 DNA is TGTGCCAGCGCCCCGGGGGGGTATGGCTACACCTTC.